This TCR beta chain was captured in a study of vaccination and CD4 T cells after COVID-19. This clonotype was picked up a small number of times. Its antigen is still unknown. The treatment was: roughly 10-day PBMC culture with coronavirus spike peptide pools or control peptides (ViraFEST assay). CD4+ T cells that came from the unexposed donor were collected before the COVID-19 pandemic (2011-2018). With the Oncomine TCR Beta short-read assay, DNA from cultured CD4+ T cells was sequenced. From the PCR reads, TCRdb called clonotypes with MiXCR, one entry per CDR3 protein. This table has about 5,700 distinct CDR3 sequences, 34% appearing once. This CDR3 spans 11 amino acids. V was cut by 0 bases and J by 7 bases, with 4 bases left in between. Per the germline V gene, CDR1 is SGHNT and CDR2 is YYREEE (reference sequence).

The TCR originated in a human donor in good health. The sample comprised CD4+ T cells from blood, cultured in vitro. The genes are TRBV5-4 and TRBJ1-2; D gene ambiguous. The chain's CDR3 is CASSLEGGYTF. For the CDR3, the DNA is TGTGCCAGCAGCTTGGAGGGTGGCTACACCTTC. Combining the CDR3 with reference TRBV5-4 and TRBJ1-2 gives the whole variable domain ETGVTQSPTHLIKTRGQQVTLRCSSQSGHNTVSWYQQALGQGPQFIFQYYREEENGRGNFPPRFSGLQFPNYSSELNVNALELDDSALYLCASSLEGGYTFGSGTRLTVV.